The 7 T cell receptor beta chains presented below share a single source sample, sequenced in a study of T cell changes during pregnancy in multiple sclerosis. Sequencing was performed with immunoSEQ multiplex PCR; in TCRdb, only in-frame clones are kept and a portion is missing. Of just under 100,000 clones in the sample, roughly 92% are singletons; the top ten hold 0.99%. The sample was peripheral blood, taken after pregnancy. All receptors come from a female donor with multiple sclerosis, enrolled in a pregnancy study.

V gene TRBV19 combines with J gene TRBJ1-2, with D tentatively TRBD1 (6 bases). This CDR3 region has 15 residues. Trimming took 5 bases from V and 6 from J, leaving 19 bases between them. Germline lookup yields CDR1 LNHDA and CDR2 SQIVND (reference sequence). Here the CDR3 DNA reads TGTGCCAGTAGTGATACGGGCGGGGGCGTCAATGGCTACACCTTC. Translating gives CASSDTGGGVNGYTF.

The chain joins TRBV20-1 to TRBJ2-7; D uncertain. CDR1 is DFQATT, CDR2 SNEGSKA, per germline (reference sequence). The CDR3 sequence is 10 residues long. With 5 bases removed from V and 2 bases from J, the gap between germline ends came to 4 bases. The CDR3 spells CSALTYEQYF. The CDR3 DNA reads TGCAGTGCTTTAACCTACGAGCAGTACTTC.

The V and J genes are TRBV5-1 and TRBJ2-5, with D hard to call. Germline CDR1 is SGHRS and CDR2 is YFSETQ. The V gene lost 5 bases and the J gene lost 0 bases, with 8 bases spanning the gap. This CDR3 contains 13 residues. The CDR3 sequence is CASRGRNQETQYF. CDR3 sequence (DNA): TGCGCCAGCAGGGGCAGGAACCAAGAGACCCAGTACTTC.

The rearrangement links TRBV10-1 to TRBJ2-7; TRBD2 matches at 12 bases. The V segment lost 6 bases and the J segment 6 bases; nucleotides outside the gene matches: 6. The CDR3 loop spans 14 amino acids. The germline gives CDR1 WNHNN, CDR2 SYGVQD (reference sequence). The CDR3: CASRRLAGESEQYF. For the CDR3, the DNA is TGCGCCAGCAGGAGACTAGCGGGAGAGAGCGAGCAGTACTTC.

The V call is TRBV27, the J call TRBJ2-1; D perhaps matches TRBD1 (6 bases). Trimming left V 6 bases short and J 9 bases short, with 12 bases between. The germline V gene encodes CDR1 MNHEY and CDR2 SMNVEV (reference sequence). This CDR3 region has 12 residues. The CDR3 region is CASRSRGFEQFF. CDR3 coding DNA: TGTGCCAGCAGGTCCAGGGGTTTTGAGCAGTTCTTC.

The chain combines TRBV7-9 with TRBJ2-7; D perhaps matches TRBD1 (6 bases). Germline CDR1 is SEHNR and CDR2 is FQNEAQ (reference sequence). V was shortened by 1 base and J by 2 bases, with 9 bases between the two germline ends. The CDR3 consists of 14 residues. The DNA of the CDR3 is TGTGCCAGCAGCTTAGTGGGGACAACCTACGAGCAGTACTTC. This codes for CASSLVGTTYEQYF.

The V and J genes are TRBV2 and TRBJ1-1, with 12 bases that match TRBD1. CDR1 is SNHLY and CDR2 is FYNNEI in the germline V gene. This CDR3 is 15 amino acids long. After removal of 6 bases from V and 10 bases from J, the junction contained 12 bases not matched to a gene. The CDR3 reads CASSRPGTGGGRAFF. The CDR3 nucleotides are TGTGCCAGCAGCCGTCCCGGGACAGGGGGCGGAAGAGCTTTCTTT.